Below are 26 T cell receptor beta chains sequenced from a single sample in a study of cytomegalovirus exposure and HLA in healthy donors. Primers: 60 Vbeta forward and 13 Jbeta reverse. Only in-frame clones appear in the TCRdb table, and some are missing; sequencing was by immunoSEQ multiplex PCR. Of some 150,000 clones listed, 80% are singletons. Sequencing was carried out using PBMCs. These receptors were obtained from a man aged 45-65 years in good health and CMV-seronegative.

This chain uses TRBV5-5 with TRBJ2-7; 7 bases match TRBD1. The J segment lost 5 bases and the V segment lost 5 bases, leaving 16 bases of the junction unmatched. Germline V CDR1 and CDR2: SGHKS, YYEKEE (reference sequence). The CDR3 has 16 amino acids. The DNA for the CDR3 is TGTGCCAGCAGTTACCTAGGACAGGCAGGGGTCGACGAGCAGTACTTC. It translates to CASSYLGQAGVDEQYF.

This clone was seen only a few times. The chain couples TRBV6-1 to TRBJ1-1; D is perhaps TRBD1 (5 bases). The CDR3 extends over 10 amino acids. V lost 7 bases, J lost 11 bases, and 11 bases lay in between. The germline V gene encodes CDR1 MNHNS and CDR2 SASEGT. Here the CDR3 reads CASKGVRAFF. CDR3 in DNA: TGTGCCAGCAAAGGGGTACGGGCTTTCTTT.

The genes are TRBV28 and TRBJ2-6; D not resolved. The CDR3 has 14 residues. Germline V gene data show CDR1 as MDHEN and CDR2 as SYDVKM. V was shortened by 6 bases and J by 4 bases, with 10 bases between the two germline ends. The CDR3 region has the DNA TGTGCCAGCAGCCCTCACAGCGGGGCCAACGTCCTGACTTTC. It encodes CASSPHSGANVLTF.

The CDR3 DNA reads TGTGCCAGCAGCACAAGGGACAGCGAAAAACTGTTTTTT. It yields the protein CASSTRDSEKLFF. This rearrangement joins TRBV7-9 to TRBJ1-4; 7 bases are a match to TRBD1. With 5 bases clipped from V and 8 bases from J, the junction kept 5 bases outside the gene matches. Germline CDR1 and CDR2: SEHNR and FQNEAQ (reference sequence). There are 13 residues in the CDR3.

There are a few counts of this clone. The J gene is TRBJ1-1, the V gene TRBV2; no firm D call. The germline V gene encodes CDR1 SNHLY and CDR2 FYNNEI. The CDR3 covers 14 residues. Trimming removed 0 bases at V and 1 base at J, with 6 bases between. CDR3 nucleotides: TGTGCCAGCAGTGAAGCGAACAGGAACACTGAAGCTTTCTTT. Translation gives CASSEANRNTEAFF.

This chain connects TRBV5-6 to TRBJ2-7, with 12 bases fitting TRBD2. J was trimmed by 6 bases and V by 0 bases; bases with no gene match: 1. The germline CDR1 and CDR2 sequences are SGHDT and YYEEEE. The CDR3 contains 14 residues. CDR3 DNA: TGTGCCAGCAGCTTGGGACTAGCGGGAGTCGAGCAGTACTTC. It codes for CASSLGLAGVEQYF.

The rearrangement links TRBV5-1 to TRBJ2-3, with D possibly being TRBD2 (5 bases). V dropped 7 bases and J dropped 1 base, with 19 bases sitting between them. The CDR3 is 16 residues long. Germline V gives CDR1 SGHRS, CDR2 YFSETQ. CDR3 coding DNA: TGCGCCAGCGGCCCCGGTTCCAGCGGAGGCACAGATACGCAGTATTTT. Translation gives CASGPGSSGGTDTQYF.

V and J are TRBV28 and TRBJ1-2, with D possibly TRBD1 on 6 matching bases. From germline, CDR1 is MDHEN and CDR2 SYDVKM. The CDR3 covers 15 residues. The germline V and J ends were trimmed by 6 bases and 5 bases, with 19 bases remaining between them. This chain's CDR3 is CASSPTLGQYYGYTF. The CDR3 nucleotides read TGTGCCAGCAGCCCAACCCTCGGACAGTATTATGGCTACACCTTC.

The chain uses TRBV6-1 and TRBJ2-7; the D is unclear. V was pared by 1 base and J by 4 bases, with 17 bases between. The CDR3 has 16 residues. CDR1 and CDR2 (germline): MNHNS, SASEGT. Written as DNA, the CDR3 is TGTGCCAGCAGTGAAGGGTCTGGCGGCAACCTTTACGAGCAGTACTTC. Translated: CASSEGSGGNLYEQYF.

The chain joins TRBV11-3 to TRBJ2-4; 7 positions agree with TRBD1. The V gene end was trimmed by 3 bases and the J gene end by 6 bases; junction bases not matched to a gene: 8. Looked up from germline, CDR1 is SGHNT and CDR2 is YENEEA. CDR3 length equals 15 residues. The CDR3 sequence: CASSFASRQGNIQYF. DNA for the CDR3: TGTGCCAGCAGCTTTGCGTCCCGACAGGGAAACATTCAGTACTTC.

V gene TRBV19 combines with J gene TRBJ2-3; TRBD2 matches at 14 bases. J was trimmed by 4 bases and V by 2 bases; bases with no gene match: 5. The CDR3 spans 17 residues. From germline, CDR1 is LNHDA and CDR2 SQIVND (reference sequence). CDR3 protein: CASSIRGLAGVADTQYF. The CDR3 nucleotides read TGTGCCAGTAGTATAAGGGGACTAGCGGGAGTGGCAGATACGCAGTATTTT.

The chain is built from TRBV28 and TRBJ2-7, with TRBD2 identical over 11 bases. Trimming took 5 bases from V and 10 from J; bases not matched to a gene: 7. Germline values: CDR1 MDHEN, CDR2 SYDVKM. CDR3 length: 13 residues. The chain's CDR3 is CASSTLSGGVQYF. CDR3 DNA sequence: TGTGCCAGCAGTACTCTTAGCGGGGGGGTACAGTACTTC.

V gene TRBV2 combines with J gene TRBJ2-2; D possibly corresponds to TRBD2 (5 bases). Between the trimmed V and J ends, which lost 4 bases and 5 bases, there was a span of 11 bases. Germline CDR1 reads SNHLY; CDR2 reads FYNNEI. This CDR3 has 14 amino acids. CDR3 residues: CASSGVRGTGELFF. The CDR3 DNA follows: TGTGCCAGCAGTGGTGTCAGAGGGACCGGGGAGCTGTTTTTT.

The gene calls are TRBV6-5 and TRBJ2-7, with D tentatively TRBD2 (6 bases). The CDR3 spans 15 residues. Trimming shortened V by 0 bases and J by 2 bases, and 11 bases separated the two germline ends. Germline CDR1 MNHEY, CDR2 SVGAGI. CDR3 DNA: TGTGCCAGCAGTTACTCTGGACTAATGACCTACGAGCAGTACTTC. It yields the protein CASSYSGLMTYEQYF.

This chain's CDR3 is CSARGSREAFF. In DNA form, the CDR3 reads TGCAGTGCTAGAGGGTCCAGGGAAGCTTTCTTT. This chain uses TRBV20-1 with TRBJ1-1; D not certain. The V end lost 1 base, the J end lost 8 bases, and 8 bases lay between the germline ends. The CDR3 is 11 amino acids. Germline values: CDR1 DFQATT, CDR2 SNEGSKA (reference sequence).

This sequence joins TRBV7-9 and TRBJ2-7, with TRBD1 matching over 8 bases. Germline CDR1 SEHNR, CDR2 FQNEAQ (reference sequence). The V gene end was trimmed by 4 bases and the J gene end by 1 base; junction bases not matched to a gene: 6. The CDR3 spans 15 residues. The CDR3: CASSSVTGVSYEQYF. The CDR3 DNA sequence: TGTGCCAGCAGCTCGGTGACAGGGGTTTCCTACGAGCAGTACTTC.

This chain joins TRBV19 and TRBJ2-1; possible D gene TRBD2, 6 bases. V was cut by 5 bases and J by 12 bases, with 14 bases left in between. The CDR3 contains 12 residues. CDR1 LNHDA and CDR2 SQIVND come from the germline V gene (reference sequence). This chain's CDR3 is CASSARDWWQFF. The CDR3 DNA sequence: TGTGCCAGTAGTGCCCGGGACTGGTGGCAGTTCTTC.

This clone was detected only a few times. The J gene is TRBJ2-2, the V gene TRBV14; possibly TRBD2 for D (6 bases). Germline CDR1 and CDR2: SGHDN and FVKESK. The CDR3 loop spans 15 amino acids. Trimming removed 4 bases from V and 5 bases from J, with 14 bases in between. The CDR3 sequence is CASSPAGGGTGELFF. The CDR3 DNA sequence: TGTGCCAGCAGCCCAGCCGGAGGAGGGACCGGGGAGCTGTTTTTT. Full variable domain (outside the CDR3, taken from reference TRBV14 and TRBJ2-2): EAGVTQFPSHSVIEKGQTVTLRCDPISGHDNLYWYRRVMGKEIKFLLHFVKESKQDESGMPNNRFLAERTGGTYSTLKVQPAELEDSGVYFCASSPAGGGTGELFFGEGSRLTVL.

This chain links TRBV6-1 with TRBJ2-3, with 9 bases lining up with TRBD2. This CDR3 has 16 amino acids. V shed 3 bases and J 4 bases; nucleotides not matched to a gene: 8. Germline V lookup: CDR1 MNHNS, CDR2 SASEGT. CDR3 sequence reads: CASSESGGGGPDTQYF. The CDR3 nucleotides are TGTGCCAGCAGTGAGAGCGGCGGGGGGGGGCCAGATACGCAGTATTTT.

This chain uses TRBV27 with TRBJ2-1; the match to TRBD1 covers 8 bases. V lost 4 bases and J lost 2; bases outside the gene matches: 4. In germline, CDR1 is MNHEY, CDR2 SMNVEV (reference sequence). The CDR3 sequence is 15 residues long. CDR3 protein: CASSWGQAAYNEQFF. In DNA form, the CDR3 reads TGTGCCAGCAGTTGGGGACAGGCGGCCTACAATGAGCAGTTCTTC.

This chain links TRBV20-1 with TRBJ1-2; D gene ambiguous. In germline, CDR1 is DFQATT, CDR2 SNEGSKA (reference sequence). The CDR3 extends over 10 amino acids. Trimming cost V 3 bases and J 7 bases, with 6 bases left between them. The CDR3 region has the DNA TGCAGTGCTAGGTCGGGTGGCTACACCTTC. The encoded protein is CSARSGGYTF.

The rearrangement links TRBV30 to TRBJ1-4; 7 bases agree with TRBD1. CDR3 length: 15 amino acids. CDR1 and CDR2 from the germline V gene are GTSNPN and SVGIG (reference sequence). V lost 0 bases, J lost 3 bases, and 4 bases stayed unmatched. CDR3 amino acids: CAWSVGQVSNEKLFF. The CDR3 bases are TGTGCCTGGAGTGTAGGACAGGTTTCTAATGAAAAACTGTTTTTT.

The gene calls are TRBV9 and TRBJ1-3; TRBD1 matches 9 bases. The CDR3 runs to 16 residues. Germline loops: CDR1 SGDLS, CDR2 YYNGEE. The trim removed 4 bases at V and 4 bases at J, leaving 9 bases unmatched. For the CDR3, the DNA is TGTGCCAGCAGCCCCCGGACAGGGGATGCGGGAAACACCATATATTTT. This sequence encodes CASSPRTGDAGNTIYF.

V usage is TRBV15 and J usage is TRBJ1-5; 7 positions agree with TRBD1. The ends lost 1 base at V and 3 bases at J; junction bases unmatched: 3. CDR3 length equals 15 residues. The germline V gene has CDR1 LNHNV and CDR2 YYDKDF (reference sequence). CDR3 nucleotide sequence: TGTGCCACCAGCAGAGGGACAGGCAACAATCAGCCCCAGCATTTT. Translation gives CATSRGTGNNQPQHF.

V gene TRBV6-1 combines with J gene TRBJ1-5, with 9 bases aligning to TRBD1. V was pared by 7 bases and J by 3 bases, with 7 bases of the junction left unmatched. Germline CDR1 is MNHNS and CDR2 is SASEGT. This CDR3 region has 15 residues. CDR3 in DNA: TGTGCCAGCACCCTCGGGACAGGGCTCAATCAGCCCCAGCATTTT. Translating it yields CASTLGTGLNQPQHF.

The genes are TRBV30 and TRBJ2-5; D is possibly TRBD2 (6 bases). The ends were cut back, 4 bases at V and 1 base at J, with 7 bases in the middle. The CDR3 is made up of 12 amino acids. The germline V gene encodes CDR1 GTSNPN and CDR2 SVGIG (reference sequence). The chain's CDR3 is CAWNGSQETQYF. For the CDR3, the DNA is TGTGCCTGGAACGGGAGCCAAGAGACCCAGTACTTC.